This T cell receptor beta chain was sequenced in a study of blood T cell repertoires in COVID-19. In the study overall: The samples span acute and convalescent COVID-19 from the United States, Italy and Spain.

The table lists this clone with a count of one. The CDR3 is 14 residues long. Germline V lookup: CDR1 MNHEY, CDR2 SVGAGI. V was pared by 6 bases and J by 4 bases, with 14 bases between. Per the authors' pipeline: The assay estimated nucleated cells by amplifying reference gene primers. Sequencing used immunoSEQ multiplex PCR; TCRdb keeps in-frame clones, though not all of them. The V and J calls and clone size come from that table; D and trimming were worked out from the DNA. This sample has some 220,000 clones, with around 84% found just once. The chain uses TRBV6-5 and TRBJ2-3, with a possible D match to TRBD2 (5 bases). This TCR came from a human donor in a cohort sampled during active COVID-19. The source material was peripheral blood. The chain's CDR3 is CASRLVPEADTQYF. CDR3 sequence (DNA): TGTGCCAGCAGGCTGGTCCCGGAGGCAGATACGCAGTATTTT.